Following are 18 T cell receptor beta chains from one sample sequenced in a study of blood T cells in healthy people across ages. The authors ran a second PCR of 7 to 11 cycles using a sample-barcoded 5' primer and a J-beta primer mix. One entry per CDR3 protein results from TCRdb running MiXCR on the 5' RACE reads. The data show 850,000 to 1,000,000 distinct CDR3 sequences, roughly 47% seen once. Material: blood. The receptors originated from a woman aged 60 to 75 in good health.

The chain has TRBV11-2 and TRBJ1-1; possible D gene TRBD1, 6 bases. This CDR3 spans 14 amino acids. Germline-derived CDR1 and CDR2 are SGHAT and FQNNGV. Trimming removed 3 bases at V and 1 base at J, with 9 bases between. The CDR3 loop is CASSFGTTNTEAFF. The CDR3 region has the DNA TGTGCCAGCAGCTTCGGGACAACGAACACTGAAGCTTTCTTT.

The J gene is TRBJ2-5, the V gene TRBV5-1; D is perhaps TRBD1 (6 bases). The V end was cut by 0 bases, the J end by 3 bases, with 18 bases between. The CDR3 covers 17 residues. The germline V gene has CDR1 SGHRS and CDR2 YFSETQ. DNA of the CDR3: TGCGCCAGCAGCTTGGTATTTTCACAGGGATTCGAAGAGACCCAGTACTTC. It codes for CASSLVFSQGFEETQYF.

This clonotype appeared a few times. The rearrangement links TRBV12-3 or TRBV12-4 to TRBJ1-5, with a possible D match to TRBD1 (6 bases). V shed 3 bases and J shed 7 bases, with 10 bases lying between them. The CDR3 totals 13 residues. Here the CDR3 DNA reads TGTGCCAGCAGTTTGCACAGGGCACAGCCCCAGCATTTT. This translates into CASSLHRAQPQHF.

This chain links TRBV7-8 with TRBJ2-7, with TRBD2 matching over 10 bases. CDR1 is SGHVS, CDR2 FQNEAQ, per germline. This CDR3 is 15 amino acids long. The ends lost 2 bases at V and 4 bases at J; junction bases unmatched: 5. The CDR3 sequence is CASSLRGAGGYEQYF. CDR3 nucleotides: TGTGCCAGCAGCTTAAGAGGAGCGGGAGGGTACGAGCAGTACTTC.

This clonotype appeared a few times. The rearrangement uses TRBV2 and TRBJ2-5; the D is unclear. Trimming shortened V by 3 bases and J by 5 bases, and 16 bases separated the two germline ends. From germline, CDR1 is SNHLY and CDR2 FYNNEI. The CDR3 has 15 amino acids. The CDR3 loop is CASSEMSVIGETQYF. In DNA form, the CDR3 reads TGTGCCAGCAGTGAGATGAGTGTAATTGGGGAGACCCAGTACTTC.

The CDR3 nucleotides read TGTGCCAGCAGCGAGGGACTAGCGGGAGGATGGGAGACCCAGTACTTC. This gives the protein CASSEGLAGGWETQYF. This chain joins TRBV12-3 or TRBV12-4 and TRBJ2-5; TRBD2 matches 15 bases. V shed 6 bases and J 5 bases; nucleotides not matched to a gene: 7. The CDR3 runs to 16 residues.

Points on this clonotype: The junction and the germline gene differ at one end; a read error may be behind it. V is TRBV15 and J is TRBJ2-1; no definite D call. The CDR3 has 15 residues. Germline values: CDR1 LNHNV, CDR2 YYDKDF (reference sequence). CDR3 amino acids: CAASTILYGHNEQFF. Written as DNA, the CDR3 is TGTGCCGCCAGCACGATCCTCTATGGGCACAATGAGCAGTTCTTC.

In its sample, this clonotype was seen a few times. CDR3 region: CSARDAAKSTDTQYF. CDR3 bases: TGCAGTGCTAGAGATGCAGCTAAGAGCACAGATACGCAGTATTTT. This chain connects TRBV20-1 to TRBJ2-3; D unresolved. V lost 0 bases to trimming and J lost 0 bases, with 10 bases between them. CDR1 is DFQATT, CDR2 SNEGSKA, per germline (reference sequence). CDR3 length equals 15 residues.

The chain is built from TRBV6-1 and TRBJ2-1, with no clear D. CDR1 and CDR2 from the germline V gene are MNHNS and SASEGT. The CDR3 sequence is 13 residues long. V lost 4 bases and J 2 bases, leaving 6 bases between the germline ends. The CDR3 here is CASSVWTYNEQFF. For the CDR3, the DNA is TGTGCCAGCAGTGTCTGGACCTACAATGAGCAGTTCTTC.

The chain links TRBV5-6 to TRBJ1-2; D not resolved. Per germline, CDR1 SGHDT and CDR2 YYEEEE. The CDR3 length is 15 residues. V was cut by 4 bases and J by 7 bases, with 20 bases left in between. The CDR3 sequence: CASSPMSDAGRGYTF. The CDR3 DNA is TGTGCCAGCAGCCCGATGTCGGACGCCGGACGTGGCTACACCTTC. The entire variable domain, with the rest obtained from reference TRBV5-6 and TRBJ1-2, is as follows: DAGVTQSPTHLIKTRGQQVTLRCSPKSGHDTVSWYQQALGQGPQFIFQYYEEEERQRGNFPDRFSGHQFPNYSSELNVNALLLGDSALYLCASSPMSDAGRGYTFGSGTRLTVV.

The sample holds a few counts of this clonotype. The V gene is TRBV7-2, the J gene TRBJ2-4, with unresolved D. This CDR3 is built from 15 residues. Trimming took 4 bases from V and 0 from J, leaving 10 bases between them. Germline V gene data show CDR1 as SGHTA and CDR2 as FQGNSA. CDR3 DNA sequence: TGTGCCAGCAGCTCAGACTCGGGAGCCAAAAACATTCAGTACTTC. Translation: CASSSDSGAKNIQYF.

The chain joins TRBV30 to TRBJ2-3, with 11 positions matching TRBD2. The CDR3 totals 17 residues. V trimming: 2 bases; J trimming: 3 bases; junction bases outside the gene matches: 10. Per the germline V gene, CDR1 is GTSNPN and CDR2 is SVGIG (reference sequence). The CDR3: CAWSLYRLAGKTDTQYF. CDR3 nucleotide sequence: TGTGCCTGGAGTCTATATAGACTAGCGGGAAAAACAGATACGCAGTATTTT.

This chain links TRBV4-1 with TRBJ2-2; TRBD2 matches at 8 bases. CDR3 length: 16 residues. V lost 6 bases to trimming and J lost 4 bases; unmatched junction nucleotides: 10. The germline gives CDR1 MGHRA, CDR2 YSYEKL. CDR3 in amino acids: CASSPSAGGGTGELFF. CDR3 sequence (DNA): TGCGCCAGCAGTCCCTCGGCGGGGGGTGGCACCGGGGAGCTGTTTTTT.

The table lists this clonotype with many counts. This may come from a read error, since a much larger clone is one base off. J is TRBJ2-7 and V is TRBV7-2; TRBD2 matches 8 bases. V dropped 2 bases and J dropped 3; count of bases not matched to a gene: 9. The CDR3 totals 16 residues. Germline values: CDR1 SGHTA, CDR2 FQGNSA. The CDR3: CASSLLGRAGDYEQYF. Written as DNA, the CDR3 is TGTGCCAGCAGCTTATTGGGACGAGCGGGAGACTACGAGCAGTACTTC.

This chain connects TRBV7-8 to TRBJ2-3, with 7 nucleotides matching TRBD2. The CDR3 is 15 residues long. Germline V CDR1 and CDR2: SGHVS, FQNEAQ. The V gene end was trimmed by 5 bases and the J gene end by 5 bases; junction bases not matched to a gene: 10. CDR3 DNA: TGTGCCAGCAGCCCTCGCGGGAGCCTGCGAGATACGCAGTATTTT. It specifies CASSPRGSLRDTQYF.

Written as DNA, the CDR3 is TGCGCCAGCAGCCAACCGGGGACCCCCTACGAGCAGTACTTC. Translated, it gives CASSQPGTPYEQYF. This sequence joins TRBV4-1 and TRBJ2-7, with D perhaps assigned TRBD1 or TRBD2 (5 bases each). Per the germline V gene, CDR1 is MGHRA and CDR2 is YSYEKL. V shed 2 bases and J shed 2 bases, with 10 bases lying between them. The CDR3 extends over 14 amino acids.

This clonotype was seen many times. The V call is TRBV5-1, the J call TRBJ2-1; 14 bases are a match to TRBD2. Germline values: CDR1 SGHRS, CDR2 YFSETQ. The CDR3 is 17 residues long. The V segment lost 4 bases and the J segment 6 bases; nucleotides outside the gene matches: 9. In DNA, the CDR3 is TGCGCCAGCAGCCTCAACGGCGGACTAGCGGGGGGCAATGAGCAGTTCTTC. Its protein product is CASSLNGGLAGGNEQFF. Variable domain in full (rest from reference TRBV5-1 and TRBJ2-1): KAGVTQTPRYLIKTRGQQVTLSCSPISGHRSVSWYQQTPGQGLQFLFEYFSETQRNKGNFPGRFSGRQFSNSRSEMNVSTLELGDSALYLCASSLNGGLAGGNEQFFGPGTRLTVL.

This clonotype has ten or more counts. CDR3 amino acids: CASSFAGGPYEQYF. The CDR3 nucleotides are TGTGCCAGCAGTTTCGCGGGAGGACCCTACGAGCAGTACTTC. The chain is built from TRBV27 and TRBJ2-7; 8 bases fit TRBD2. The CDR3 spans 14 residues. Trimming cost V 3 bases and J 2 bases; bases outside gene matches: 3. CDR1 is MNHEY and CDR2 is SMNVEV in the germline V gene (reference sequence).